The 21 T cell receptor beta chains below come from one sample, sequenced in a study of blood T cell repertoires in COVID-19. Profiling relied on immunoSEQ multiplex PCR, and the TCRdb table lists in-frame clones only, not all of them. The sample holds hundreds of thousands of clones; over 70% are singletons and the top ten take about 7.4%. Material: peripheral blood. The origin of the receptors is a woman of 80 years or more with acute or convalescent COVID-19.

The chain employs TRBV4-1 and TRBJ1-2; no clear D. The CDR3 covers 15 residues. The V gene's germline CDR1 is MGHRA and CDR2 YSYEKL. V lost 0 bases and J lost 6, with 14 bases in between. CDR3 amino acids: CASSQEGPGWDGYTF. In nucleotides, the CDR3 is TGCGCCAGCAGCCAAGAAGGGCCGGGGTGGGATGGCTACACCTTC.

This clone occurred once. The chain recombines TRBV19 with TRBJ1-2, with a tentative D call TRBD1 (6 bases). The V and J ends lost 3 bases and 6 bases respectively, with 11 bases between them. The CDR3 consists of 13 residues. Germline-derived CDR1 and CDR2 are LNHDA and SQIVND (reference sequence). As DNA, the CDR3 is TGTGCCAGTAGTATCATGGGGGCGAATGGCTACACCTTC. As protein: CASSIMGANGYTF.

The chain recombines TRBV10-1 with TRBJ2-2; 7 nucleotides agree with TRBD2. The CDR3 is 12 residues long. In germline, CDR1 is WNHNN, CDR2 SYGVQD (reference sequence). V gave up 4 bases and J gave up 9 bases; unmatched junction bases: 2. Here the CDR3 reads CASSASGRELFF. The CDR3 nucleotides read TGCGCCAGCAGTGCTAGCGGCCGGGAGCTGTTTTTT.

The chain links TRBV18 to TRBJ2-5; perhaps TRBD1 as D (5 bases). V was cut by 2 bases and J by 3 bases, with 10 bases left in between. This CDR3 spans 14 amino acids. CDR1 KGHSH and CDR2 LQKENI come from the germline V gene. The DNA of the CDR3 is TGTGCCAGCTCACCAATAACAGGCAAAGAGACCCAGTACTTC. Translation gives CASSPITGKETQYF.

This clone was recorded a few times. Written as DNA, the CDR3 is TGTGCCAGCAGCCAGGGGACAGGGGGCATAGCTGAAGCTTTCTTT. Protein product: CASSQGTGGIAEAFF. V is TRBV3-1 (or the pseudogene TRBV3-2) and J is TRBJ1-1; TRBD1 matches at 12 bases. This CDR3 comprises 15 residues. In germline, CDR1 is LGHDT, CDR2 YNNKEL (reference sequence). The V gene end was trimmed by 3 bases and the J gene end by 6 bases; junction bases not matched to a gene: 5.

The J gene is TRBJ1-5, the V gene TRBV12-3 or TRBV12-4; the D gene is possibly TRBD1 (6 bases). V lost 5 bases and J 9 bases, leaving 11 bases between the germline ends. This CDR3 spans 12 amino acids. The CDR3 DNA reads TGTGCCAGCAGTGGACAGCTCTCGCCCCAGCATTTT. It yields the protein CASSGQLSPQHF.

CDR3 bases: TGTGCCAGCAGTGACTCTCCAGCCCCTAGAGGCTACACCTTC. Translating gives CASSDSPAPRGYTF. This chain uses TRBV6-4 with TRBJ1-2; D ambiguous. The CDR3 runs 14 residues. Germline CDR1 MRHNA, CDR2 SNTAGT. The V end was cut by 0 bases, the J end by 8 bases, with 13 bases between.

The chain has TRBV30 and TRBJ2-7, with 7 bases lining up with TRBD1. Per the germline V gene, CDR1 is GTSNPN and CDR2 is SVGIG (reference sequence). V lost 0 bases, J lost 5 bases, and 1 base stayed unmatched. CDR3 length equals 12 residues. CDR3 coding DNA: TGTGCCTGGAGTGTACAGGGGAACGAGCAGTACTTC. Translation gives CAWSVQGNEQYF.

This clone was counted once. CDR3 sequence reads: CASSSLTGDEAFF. Written as DNA, the CDR3 is TGCGCCAGCAGCTCGCTGACAGGGGACGAAGCTTTCTTT. The chain uses TRBV5-1 and TRBJ1-1; 8 bases fit TRBD1. The CDR3 is made up of 13 amino acids. Trimming cost V 3 bases and J 8 bases; bases outside gene matches: 6. The germline V gene encodes CDR1 SGHRS and CDR2 YFSETQ.

Here the CDR3 reads CASSPSGGSIYTQYF. CDR3 coding DNA: TGTGCCAGCAGCCCAAGTGGAGGGAGCATTTATACGCAGTATTTT. The rearrangement joins TRBV5-6 to TRBJ2-3; a weak D match, TRBD2 (6 bases). The V and J ends lost 4 bases and 7 bases respectively, with 19 bases between them. This CDR3 has 15 amino acids. Germline values: CDR1 SGHDT, CDR2 YYEEEE.

The chain recombines TRBV5-1 with TRBJ2-4; the D gene is possibly TRBD2 (5 bases). The germline V gene has CDR1 SGHRS and CDR2 YFSETQ. The ends were cut back, 2 bases at V and 6 bases at J, with 12 bases in the middle. This CDR3 region has 14 residues. The CDR3: CASSLGTLANIQYF. As DNA, the CDR3 is TGCGCCAGCAGCTTAGGTACGCTAGCAAACATTCAGTACTTC.

J is TRBJ1-2 and V is TRBV6-5; 8 nucleotides align to TRBD1. The CDR3 sequence is 15 residues long. Germline V CDR1 and CDR2: MNHEY, SVGAGI. Germline trimming cut 11 bases from V and 3 bases from J; bases unmatched to any gene: 14. This chain's CDR3 is CAVHSGGGGDYGYTF. CDR3 sequence (DNA): TGTGCCGTGCACTCAGGGGGCGGCGGGGACTATGGCTACACCTTC.

The rearrangement joins TRBV7-9 to TRBJ1-2; no reliable D call. Trimming shortened V by 1 base and J by 8 bases, and 11 bases separated the two germline ends. Germline assignment: CDR1 SEHNR and CDR2 FQNEAQ (reference sequence). CDR3 length equals 13 residues. CDR3 DNA: TGTGCCAGCAGCTTAGGGGCCTTCGAAGGCTACACCTTC. It is translated as CASSLGAFEGYTF.

This chain connects TRBV9 to TRBJ2-5; a possible D gene is TRBD1 (7 bases). The V gene's germline CDR1 is SGDLS and CDR2 YYNGEE. This CDR3 has 18 amino acids. V lost 3 bases and J lost 2, with 23 bases in between. CDR3 loop: CASSAGDRLVGGQETQYF. CDR3 nucleotides: TGTGCCAGCAGCGCAGGGGACAGACTAGTGGGGGGACAAGAGACCCAGTACTTC. Full variable domain (outside the CDR3, taken from reference TRBV9 and TRBJ2-5): DSGVTQTPKHLITATGQRVTLRCSPRSGDLSVYWYQQSLDQGLQFLIQYYNGEERAKGNILERFSAQQFPDLHSELNLSSLELGDSALYFCASSAGDRLVGGQETQYFGPGTRLLVL.

The chain has TRBV19 and TRBJ1-2; TRBD1 is a possible D gene (5 bases). Germline CDR1 reads LNHDA; CDR2 reads SQIVND (reference sequence). The CDR3 covers 13 residues. Trimming shortened V by 8 bases and J by 3 bases, and 13 bases separated the two germline ends. This CDR3 is CASCRGYDYGYTF. DNA of the CDR3: TGTGCCAGTTGCCGGGGGTACGACTATGGCTACACCTTC.

The chain has TRBV25-1 and TRBJ2-2, with a tentative D call TRBD1 (5 bases). The germline V gene encodes CDR1 MGHDK and CDR2 SYGVNS. The CDR3 length is 14 residues. V shed 4 bases and J shed 8 bases, with 14 bases lying between them. The CDR3 sequence is CASSGGSPRGELFF. The CDR3 nucleotides read TGTGCCAGCAGTGGGGGCTCCCCTAGGGGGGAGCTGTTTTTT.

The chain couples TRBV28 to TRBJ2-7; D is unclear. CDR1 and CDR2 (germline): MDHEN, SYDVKM. The CDR3 runs 12 residues. Trimming took 7 bases from V and 0 from J, leaving 7 bases between them. CDR3 protein: CASKESSYEQYF. In DNA, the CDR3 is TGTGCCAGCAAGGAGAGCTCCTACGAGCAGTACTTC.

The V call is TRBV6-4, the J call TRBJ1-2; D is perhaps TRBD1 (6 bases). Deletions cut 5 bases from V and 4 bases from J, with 17 bases between. The CDR3 has 15 residues. Germline V lookup: CDR1 MRHNA, CDR2 SNTAGT. CDR3 protein: CASSYQGFGGYGYTF. The CDR3 DNA reads as TGTGCCAGCAGTTATCAGGGGTTTGGTGGCTATGGCTACACCTTC.

The chain recombines TRBV9 with TRBJ2-1; the match to TRBD2 covers 10 bases. In germline, CDR1 is SGDLS, CDR2 YYNGEE. The CDR3 contains 15 residues. V was clipped by 0 bases and J by 7 bases; unmatched bases: 4. In DNA form, the CDR3 reads TGTGCCAGCAGCGTAGGTAGCGGGAGGATGAATGAGCAGTTCTTC. Translating gives CASSVGSGRMNEQFF. Variable domain in full (rest from reference TRBV9 and TRBJ2-1): DSGVTQTPKHLITATGQRVTLRCSPRSGDLSVYWYQQSLDQGLQFLIQYYNGEERAKGNILERFSAQQFPDLHSELNLSSLELGDSALYFCASSVGSGRMNEQFFGPGTRLTVL.

CDR3 nucleotide sequence: TGTGCCAGCAGTGGTGGGAGCTCCTATAATTCACCCCTCCACTTT. This codes for CASSGGSSYNSPLHF. V gene TRBV2 combines with J gene TRBJ1-6; no definite D call. This CDR3 contains 15 residues. Trimming took 4 bases from V and 0 from J, leaving 7 bases between them. In germline, CDR1 is SNHLY, CDR2 FYNNEI.

The chain combines TRBV6-1 with TRBJ1-1, with 9 bases that match TRBD1. The V and J ends lost 1 base and 5 bases, in that order; junction bases with no gene match: 2. The CDR3 totals 14 residues. CDR1 is MNHNS, CDR2 SASEGT, per germline. Written as DNA, the CDR3 is TGTGCCAGCAGTGAAGGGGACAGGGAAACTGAAGCTTTCTTT. Protein sequence: CASSEGDRETEAFF.